The 26 T cell receptor beta chains listed next were all sequenced from one sample in a study of Ad26.COV2.S vaccination and SARS-CoV-2 variants. The method was immunoSEQ multiplex PCR; TCRdb's version includes in-frame clones alone and lacks a portion of them. The sample lists more than 300,000 clones, about 86% seen once, with 1.9% in the top ten. Regarding treatment: roughly 20 received Ad26.COV2.S at low or high dose, single or two shots; roughly five received placebo; per-sample allocation not given. Samples analyzed were those drawn on day 63 after the first vaccine or placebo injection. This specimen was peripheral blood, taken in a trial of Ad26.COV2.S vaccine versus placebo. Receptors originate from a person aged 18-60 years who received the Ad26.COV2.S COVID-19 vaccine or a placebo.

V usage is TRBV15 and J usage is TRBJ2-5, with TRBD1 matching over 7 bases. The ends lost 2 bases at V and 5 bases at J; junction bases unmatched: 2. The CDR3 length is 13 residues. Germline V CDR1 and CDR2: LNHNV, YYDKDF (reference sequence). Written as DNA, the CDR3 is TGTGCCACCAGCAGACAGGGGGAGGAGACCCAGTACTTC. Translation: CATSRQGEETQYF.

The chain recombines TRBV30 with TRBJ1-1; D is unresolved. This CDR3 region has 11 residues. Trimming removed 1 base from V and 4 bases from J, with 4 bases in between. CDR1 is GTSNPN, CDR2 SVGIG, per germline (reference sequence). Written as DNA, the CDR3 is TGTGCCTGGAGTGAGGTCACTGAAGCTTTCTTT. The encoded protein is CAWSEVTEAFF.

This clone has a single count. The chain employs TRBV7-2 and TRBJ1-5; TRBD1 agrees at 9 bases. This CDR3 region has 15 residues. In germline, CDR1 is SGHTA, CDR2 FQGNSA. V lost 3 bases to trimming and J lost 7 bases; unmatched junction nucleotides: 7. The CDR3 region has the DNA TGTGCCAGCAGCTTCGGGACAGGGAGAGAACAGCCCCAGCATTTT. This codes for CASSFGTGREQPQHF.

V and J are TRBV4-2 and TRBJ1-4; 7 nucleotides align to TRBD1. Trimming at V came to 0 bases and at J to 3 bases, leaving 4 bases not matched to a gene. The CDR3 totals 16 residues. The V gene's germline CDR1 is LGHNA and CDR2 YNFKEQ. CDR3 residues: CASSQEPGQSNEKLFF. CDR3 nucleotide sequence: TGTGCCAGCAGCCAAGAACCGGGACAGTCTAATGAAAAACTGTTTTTT.

The V and J genes are TRBV2 and TRBJ1-5; 7 bases are a match to TRBD1. The V gene's germline CDR1 is SNHLY and CDR2 FYNNEI. CDR3 length: 16 residues. The V segment lost 7 bases and the J segment 5 bases; nucleotides outside the gene matches: 14. The CDR3 here is CASKSPTGSKDQPQHF. The CDR3 nucleotides are TGTGCCAGCAAGTCCCCGACAGGGTCTAAGGATCAGCCCCAGCATTTT.

The V gene is TRBV7-2, the J gene TRBJ2-1; a weak D match, TRBD1 (6 bases). Trimming cost V 4 bases and J 0 bases, with 13 bases left between them. Germline values: CDR1 SGHTA, CDR2 FQGNSA. CDR3 size: 16 residues. CDR3 sequence (DNA): TGTGCCAGCAGCTCGCAGACAGGCTACTCCTACAATGAGCAGTTCTTC. The encoded protein is CASSSQTGYSYNEQFF.

The chain has TRBV3-1 (or the pseudogene TRBV3-2) and TRBJ2-2; 8 nucleotides agree with TRBD2. V gave up 2 bases and J gave up 4 bases; unmatched junction bases: 3. Germline loops: CDR1 LGHDT, CDR2 YNNKEL (reference sequence). CDR3 length: 15 residues. In DNA, the CDR3 is TGTGCCAGCAGCCAATCGGGAGGGGTCACCGGGGAGCTGTTTTTT. The encoded protein is CASSQSGGVTGELFF.

This clone is a singleton in its sample. This chain links TRBV5-1 with TRBJ2-2; D unresolved. The V gene lost 4 bases and the J gene lost 4 bases, with 11 bases spanning the gap. CDR3 length: 14 amino acids. Germline CDR1 SGHRS, CDR2 YFSETQ. The CDR3 DNA reads as TGCGCCAGCAGCGGGCACGGGTTCACCGGGGAGCTGTTTTTT. It translates to CASSGHGFTGELFF.

This rearrangement joins TRBV10-3 to TRBJ2-2; no clear D gene. CDR3 length: 14 amino acids. Trimming pared 4 bases from V and 3 bases from J, leaving 9 bases between. The germline V gene encodes CDR1 ENHRY and CDR2 SYGVKD. The CDR3 loop is CAISASVYTGELFF. The CDR3 DNA reads TGTGCCATCAGTGCTTCAGTATACACCGGGGAGCTGTTTTTT.

The chain uses TRBV6-2 or TRBV6-3 and TRBJ2-1; no clear D. From germline, CDR1 is MNHEY and CDR2 SVGEGT. The V gene lost 2 bases and the J gene lost 3 bases, with 5 bases spanning the gap. This CDR3 region has 13 residues. The CDR3 DNA follows: TGTGCCAGCAGTTACGGGGACTACAATGAGCAGTTCTTC. This codes for CASSYGDYNEQFF.

This chain links TRBV20-1 with TRBJ1-4; D ambiguous. Trimming shortened V by 7 bases and J by 5 bases, and 8 bases separated the two germline ends. CDR3 length: 11 residues. Germline CDR1 reads DFQATT; CDR2 reads SNEGSKA (reference sequence). CDR3 sequence (DNA): TGCAGTGTACGGGTAAATGAAAAACTGTTTTTT. Its translation is CSVRVNEKLFF.

This chain joins TRBV5-1 and TRBJ1-1; D possibly corresponds to TRBD1 (6 bases). The CDR3 spans 14 residues. Deletions cut 0 bases from V and 5 bases from J, with 11 bases between. Germline V gives CDR1 SGHRS, CDR2 YFSETQ. The CDR3 coding sequence is TGCGCCAGCAGCTTGGATACAGGGCTAACTGAAGCTTTCTTT. Its protein is CASSLDTGLTEAFF.

The chain links TRBV19 to TRBJ1-1; 8 nucleotides align to TRBD1. CDR1 LNHDA and CDR2 SQIVND come from the germline V gene (reference sequence). The length of the CDR3 is 15 residues. J gave up 2 bases and V 4 bases, and 6 bases lay outside the gene matches. CDR3 amino acids: CASSKRQGQNTEAFF. As DNA, the CDR3 is TGTGCCAGTAGTAAGCGACAGGGGCAAAACACTGAAGCTTTCTTT.

The V gene is TRBV20-1, the J gene TRBJ2-1; D is uncertain. V dropped 3 bases and J dropped 6 bases, with 6 bases sitting between them. Germline CDR1 and CDR2: DFQATT and SNEGSKA (reference sequence). The CDR3 consists of 11 residues. CDR3 sequence: CSASTGNEQFF. The CDR3 DNA follows: TGCAGTGCTAGCACCGGCAATGAGCAGTTCTTC.

The V and J genes are TRBV6-5 and TRBJ2-7, with D perhaps TRBD1 or TRBD2 (5 bases each). The V gene lost 6 bases and the J gene lost 7 bases, with 13 bases spanning the gap. CDR3 length equals 12 residues. Germline V gene lookup returns CDR1 MNHEY and CDR2 SVGAGI. CDR3 protein: CASSRRGGEQYF. The CDR3 nucleotides are TGTGCCAGCAGCCGCCGGGGCGGGGAGCAGTACTTC.

V gene TRBV5-1 combines with J gene TRBJ1-3; 8 bases fit TRBD1. The CDR3 sequence is 18 residues long. With V trimmed by 0 bases and J by 1 base, 9 bases remained unmatched. Germline V CDR1 and CDR2: SGHRS, YFSETQ. CDR3 coding DNA: TGCGCCAGCAGCTTGGCCGTCGGGACAGGCACATCTGGAAACACCATATATTTT. Translation: CASSLAVGTGTSGNTIYF.

The rearrangement joins TRBV2 to TRBJ2-7, with D perhaps matching TRBD1 (5 bases). Per the germline V gene, CDR1 is SNHLY and CDR2 is FYNNEI. The CDR3 consists of 13 residues. Trimming took off 2 bases at V and 2 bases at J, with 7 bases between the two ends. The CDR3 sequence is CASSETGPYEQYF. The CDR3 coding sequence is TGTGCCAGCAGTGAAACAGGACCCTACGAGCAGTACTTC.

V usage is TRBV29-1 and J usage is TRBJ2-3, with D unclear. The germline CDR1 and CDR2 sequences are SQVTM and ANQGSEA. This CDR3 contains 15 residues. V lost 6 bases, J lost 4 bases, and 20 bases lay in between. CDR3 in amino acids: CSVPTAALSPDTQYF. CDR3 DNA sequence: TGCAGCGTCCCCACGGCGGCCCTGTCCCCAGATACGCAGTATTTT.

This chain joins TRBV3-1 (or the pseudogene TRBV3-2) and TRBJ1-5; 7 nucleotides agree with TRBD1. The CDR3 loop spans 14 amino acids. V lost 4 bases, J lost 7 bases, and 7 bases stayed unmatched. CDR1 is LGHDT and CDR2 is YNNKEL in the germline V gene (reference sequence). The CDR3, as DNA: TGTGCCAGCAGCCTTACAGGGGAGGGACAGCCCCAGCATTTT. Its protein is CASSLTGEGQPQHF.

V gene TRBV5-1 combines with J gene TRBJ1-2; D not certain. The V end was cut by 7 bases, the J end by 2 bases, with 12 bases between. The germline V gene encodes CDR1 SGHRS and CDR2 YFSETQ. The CDR3 has 13 amino acids. CDR3 coding DNA: TGCGCCAGCTCCGAACGGACCAACTATGGCTACACCTTC. Translating it yields CASSERTNYGYTF.

The chain couples TRBV9 to TRBJ2-2; 8 bases match TRBD1. The CDR3 is 15 amino acids. The ends lost 5 bases at V and 5 bases at J; junction bases unmatched: 8. Germline lookup yields CDR1 SGDLS and CDR2 YYNGEE. The CDR3 region is CASSPGGRGTGELFF. CDR3 nucleotides: TGTGCCAGCAGTCCAGGGGGCCGGGGGACCGGGGAGCTGTTTTTT.

The genes are TRBV2 and TRBJ1-6; 9 bases fit TRBD1. CDR3 length: 14 amino acids. V shed 6 bases and J 7 bases; nucleotides not matched to a gene: 4. Germline values: CDR1 SNHLY, CDR2 FYNNEI. This CDR3 is CASSSGTGNSPLHF. The CDR3, as DNA: TGTGCCAGCAGCTCCGGGACAGGGAATTCACCCCTCCACTTT.

The table lists this clone with a count of one. The chain couples TRBV7-3 to TRBJ2-5; D is unclear. The germline gives CDR1 SGHTA, CDR2 FQGTGA. V lost 5 bases and J 5 bases, leaving 12 bases between the germline ends. CDR3 length: 13 amino acids. CDR3 DNA: TGTGCCAGCAGCCAACGGTTCGAGGAGACCCAGTACTTC. Protein product: CASSQRFEETQYF.

This rearrangement joins TRBV7-8 to TRBJ2-7, with D uncertain. Germline V gene lookup returns CDR1 SGHVS and CDR2 FQNEAQ. The ends were cut back, 0 bases at V and 0 bases at J, with 9 bases in the middle. This CDR3 is built from 15 residues. This CDR3 is CASSLAAVISYEQYF. For the CDR3, the DNA is TGTGCCAGCAGCTTAGCGGCAGTCATCTCCTACGAGCAGTACTTC.

This rearrangement joins TRBV7-2 to TRBJ1-2; perhaps TRBD1 as D (6 bases). The CDR3 runs 15 residues. Germline CDR1 reads SGHTA; CDR2 reads FQGNSA. Trimming took 7 bases from V and 8 from J, leaving 23 bases between them. CDR3 residues: CASNSNLGTTRGYTF. The CDR3 nucleotides are TGTGCCAGCAACAGTAACCTCGGGACAACCAGGGGCTACACCTTC. Supplemented by reference TRBV7-2 and TRBJ1-2, the full variable domain reads GAGVSQSPSNKVTEKGKDVELRCDPISGHTALYWYRQSLGQGLEFLIYFQGNSAPDKSGLPSDRFSAERTGGSVSTLTIQRTQQEDSAVYLCASNSNLGTTRGYTFGSGTRLTVV.

The rearrangement uses TRBV6-2 or TRBV6-3 and TRBJ1-6; weak D call: TRBD1 (6 bases). Trimming took off 5 bases at V and 8 bases at J, with 13 bases between the two ends. The CDR3 has 14 amino acids. Looked up from germline, CDR1 is MNHEY and CDR2 is SVGEGT. CDR3 coding DNA: TGTGCCAGCAGTCCCCACAGGGCAGATTCACCCCTCCACTTT. Its translation: CASSPHRADSPLHF.